The 5 T cell receptor beta chains below come from one sample, sequenced in a study of blood T cell repertoires in COVID-19. Sequenced by immunoSEQ multiplex PCR; TCRdb stores in-frame clones only, minus some. The sample includes 100,000 to 150,000 clones, about 80% seen only once; the top ten take 25%. What was sequenced was peripheral blood. These receptor sequences come from a human donor in a cohort sampled during active COVID-19.

A single count supports this clone. The V call is TRBV19, the J call TRBJ2-7; 12 nucleotides line up with TRBD2. J gave up 10 bases and V 3 bases, and 4 bases lay outside the gene matches. The CDR3 totals 13 residues. Germline loops: CDR1 LNHDA, CDR2 SQIVND (reference sequence). The CDR3 DNA sequence: TGTGCCAGTAGTATTCTAGCGGGAGGGGACCAGTACTTC. Protein sequence: CASSILAGGDQYF.

The chain carries TRBV19 and TRBJ2-3, with 10 bases that match TRBD1. The length of the CDR3 is 16 residues. Germline V lookup: CDR1 LNHDA, CDR2 SQIVND (reference sequence). V shed 4 bases, J shed 1 base, and the junction held 5 bases outside the gene matches. The CDR3 loop reads CASSKGQGSGTDTQYF. Written as DNA, the CDR3 is TGTGCCAGTAGTAAGGGACAGGGGAGTGGCACAGATACGCAGTATTTT. Full variable domain (rest looked up from reference TRBV19 and TRBJ2-3): DGGITQSPKYLFRKEGQNVTLSCEQNLNHDAMYWYRQDPGQGLRLIYYSQIVNDFQKGDIAEGYSVSREKKESFPLTVTSAQKNPTAFYLCASSKGQGSGTDTQYFGPGTRLTVL.

The V and J genes are TRBV5-1 and TRBJ2-1; D gene unclear. CDR3 length: 15 residues. Trimming left V 2 bases short and J 0 bases short, with 9 bases between. CDR1 is SGHRS, CDR2 YFSETQ, per germline. CDR3 in DNA: TGCGCCAGCAGCTTAGCGACCGACTCCTACAATGAGCAGTTCTTC. It is translated as CASSLATDSYNEQFF.

Notes on this clone: One junction end disagrees with the germline gene, perhaps due to a read error. The chain carries TRBV7-7 and TRBJ2-2, with D unclear. The CDR3 is 15 residues long. From germline, CDR1 is SSHAT and CDR2 FNYEAQ (reference sequence). In DNA form, the CDR3 reads TGTGCTAGCAGCCGTGGCACACCGAACACCGGGGAGCTGTTTTTT. Its protein product is CASSRGTPNTGELFF.

CDR3 DNA sequence: TGTGCCAGTAGCCCGCGAGGACAGGGGACTGAAGCTTTCTTT. This translates into CASSPRGQGTEAFF. The gene calls are TRBV19 and TRBJ1-1, with TRBD1 matching 9 bases. The V gene end was trimmed by 6 bases and the J gene end by 5 bases; junction bases not matched to a gene: 7. CDR3 length: 14 residues. Germline CDR1 LNHDA, CDR2 SQIVND (reference sequence).